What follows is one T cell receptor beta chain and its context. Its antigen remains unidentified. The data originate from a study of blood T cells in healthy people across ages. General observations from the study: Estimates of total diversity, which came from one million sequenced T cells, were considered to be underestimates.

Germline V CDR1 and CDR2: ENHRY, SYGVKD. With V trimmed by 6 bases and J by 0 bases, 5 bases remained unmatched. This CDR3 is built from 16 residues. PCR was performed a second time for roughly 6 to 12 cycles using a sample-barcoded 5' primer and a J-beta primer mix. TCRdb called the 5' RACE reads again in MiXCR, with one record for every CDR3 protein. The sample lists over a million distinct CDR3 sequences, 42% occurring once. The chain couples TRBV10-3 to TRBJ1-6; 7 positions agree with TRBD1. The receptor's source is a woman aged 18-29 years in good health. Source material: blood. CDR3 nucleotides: TGTGCCATCAGGAGACAGGGAAGCTCCTATAATTCACCCCTCCACTTT. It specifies CAIRRQGSSYNSPLHF.